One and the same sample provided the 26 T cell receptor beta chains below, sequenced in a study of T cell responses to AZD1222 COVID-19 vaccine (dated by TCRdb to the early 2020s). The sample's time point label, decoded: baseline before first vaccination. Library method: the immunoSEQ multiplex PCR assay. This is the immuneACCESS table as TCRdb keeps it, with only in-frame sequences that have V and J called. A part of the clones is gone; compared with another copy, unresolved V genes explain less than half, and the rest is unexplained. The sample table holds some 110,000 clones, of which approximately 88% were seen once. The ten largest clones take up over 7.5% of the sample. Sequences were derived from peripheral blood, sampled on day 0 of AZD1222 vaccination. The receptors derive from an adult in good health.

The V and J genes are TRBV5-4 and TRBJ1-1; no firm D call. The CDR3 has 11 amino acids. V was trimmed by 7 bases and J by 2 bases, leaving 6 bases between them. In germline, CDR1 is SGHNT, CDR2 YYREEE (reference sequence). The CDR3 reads CASHGNTEAFF. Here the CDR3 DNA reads TGTGCCAGCCACGGTAACACTGAAGCTTTCTTT.

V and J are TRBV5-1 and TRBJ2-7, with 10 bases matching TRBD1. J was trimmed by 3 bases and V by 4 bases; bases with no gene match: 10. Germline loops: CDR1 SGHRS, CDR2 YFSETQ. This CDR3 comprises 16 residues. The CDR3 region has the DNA TGCGCCAGCAGCCCCCTTGGGGGGACAGGGGTCTACGAGCAGTACTTC. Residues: CASSPLGGTGVYEQYF.

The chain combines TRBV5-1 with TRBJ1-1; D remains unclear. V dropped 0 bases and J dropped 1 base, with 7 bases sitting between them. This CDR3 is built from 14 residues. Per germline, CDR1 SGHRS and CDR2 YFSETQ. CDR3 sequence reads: CASSLATENTEAFF. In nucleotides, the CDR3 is TGCGCCAGCAGCTTGGCGACGGAGAACACTGAAGCTTTCTTT.

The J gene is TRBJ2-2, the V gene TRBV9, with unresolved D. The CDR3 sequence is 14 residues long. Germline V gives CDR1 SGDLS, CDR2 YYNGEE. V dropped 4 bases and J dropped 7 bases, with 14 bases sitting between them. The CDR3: CASSYWVSGGELFF. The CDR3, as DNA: TGTGCCAGCAGCTATTGGGTATCCGGCGGGGAGCTGTTTTTT.

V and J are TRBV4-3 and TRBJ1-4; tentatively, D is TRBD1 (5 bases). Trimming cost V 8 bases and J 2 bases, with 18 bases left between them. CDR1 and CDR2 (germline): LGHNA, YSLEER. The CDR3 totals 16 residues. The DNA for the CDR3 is TGCGCCAGCTCCCCCCGGGCAGGGTGGACTAATGAAAAACTGTTTTTT. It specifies CASSPRAGWTNEKLFF.

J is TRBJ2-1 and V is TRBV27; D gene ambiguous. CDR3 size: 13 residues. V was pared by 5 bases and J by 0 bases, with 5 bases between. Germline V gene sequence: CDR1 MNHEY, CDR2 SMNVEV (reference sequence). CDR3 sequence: CASSKDSYNEQFF. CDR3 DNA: TGTGCCAGCAGTAAGGACTCCTACAATGAGCAGTTCTTC.

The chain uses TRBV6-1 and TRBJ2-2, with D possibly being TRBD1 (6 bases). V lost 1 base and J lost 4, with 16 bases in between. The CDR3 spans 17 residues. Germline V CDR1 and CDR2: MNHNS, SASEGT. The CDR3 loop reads CASSEGAWGQGTGELFF. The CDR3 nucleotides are TGTGCCAGCAGTGAAGGAGCCTGGGGGCAGGGCACCGGGGAGCTGTTTTTT.

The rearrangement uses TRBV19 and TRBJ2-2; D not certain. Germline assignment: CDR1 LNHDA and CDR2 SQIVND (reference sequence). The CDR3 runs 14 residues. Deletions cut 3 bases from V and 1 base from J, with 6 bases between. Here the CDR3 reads CASSIGVNTGELFF. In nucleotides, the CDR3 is TGTGCCAGTAGTATTGGGGTGAACACCGGGGAGCTGTTTTTT.

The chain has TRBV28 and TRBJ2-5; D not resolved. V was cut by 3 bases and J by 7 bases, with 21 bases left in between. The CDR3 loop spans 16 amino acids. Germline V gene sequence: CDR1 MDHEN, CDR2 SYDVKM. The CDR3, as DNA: TGTGCCAGCAGTTTCATTGGGGAACTCTTGGATGGGACCCAGTACTTC. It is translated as CASSFIGELLDGTQYF.

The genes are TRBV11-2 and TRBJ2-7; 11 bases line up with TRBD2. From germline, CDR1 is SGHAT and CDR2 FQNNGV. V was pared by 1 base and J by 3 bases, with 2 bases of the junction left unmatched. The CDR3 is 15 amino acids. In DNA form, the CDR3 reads TGTGCCAGCAGCTTAGCTAGCGGGGGGCTCTACGAGCAGTACTTC. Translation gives CASSLASGGLYEQYF.

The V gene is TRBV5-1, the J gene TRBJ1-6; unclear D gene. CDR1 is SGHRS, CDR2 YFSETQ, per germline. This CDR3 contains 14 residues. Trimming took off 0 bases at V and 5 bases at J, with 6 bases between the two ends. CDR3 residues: CASSLVADNSPLHF. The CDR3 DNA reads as TGCGCCAGCAGCTTGGTCGCTGATAATTCACCCCTCCACTTT. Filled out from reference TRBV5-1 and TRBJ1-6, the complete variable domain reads KAGVTQTPRYLIKTRGQQVTLSCSPISGHRSVSWYQQTPGQGLQFLFEYFSETQRNKGNFPGRFSGRQFSNSRSEMNVSTLELGDSALYLCASSLVADNSPLHFGNGTRLTVT.

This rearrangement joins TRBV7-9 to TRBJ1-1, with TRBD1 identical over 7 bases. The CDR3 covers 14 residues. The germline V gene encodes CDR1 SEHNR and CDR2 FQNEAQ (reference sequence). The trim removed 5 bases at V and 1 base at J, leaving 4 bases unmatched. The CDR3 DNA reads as TGTGCCAGCAGCATGGGGACAGCGAACACTGAAGCTTTCTTT. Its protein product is CASSMGTANTEAFF.

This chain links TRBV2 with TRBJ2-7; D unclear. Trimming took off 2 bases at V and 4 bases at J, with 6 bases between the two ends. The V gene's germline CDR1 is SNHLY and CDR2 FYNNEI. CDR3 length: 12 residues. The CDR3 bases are TGTGCCAGCAGTGAATTAGCTTACGAGCAGTACTTC. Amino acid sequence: CASSELAYEQYF.

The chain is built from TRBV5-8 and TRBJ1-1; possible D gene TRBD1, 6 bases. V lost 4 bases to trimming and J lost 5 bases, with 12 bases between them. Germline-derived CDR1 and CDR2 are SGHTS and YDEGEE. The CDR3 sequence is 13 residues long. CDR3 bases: TGTGCCAGCAGCCCACAGGGTTGGACTGAAGCTTTCTTT. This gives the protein CASSPQGWTEAFF.

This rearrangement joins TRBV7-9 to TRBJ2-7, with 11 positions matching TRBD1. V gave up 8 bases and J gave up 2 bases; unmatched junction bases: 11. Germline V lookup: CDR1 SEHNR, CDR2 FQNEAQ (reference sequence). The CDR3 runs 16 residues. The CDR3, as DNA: TGTGCCAGCCGCCCACCCCCGGGACAGGGGGCCTACGAGCAGTACTTC. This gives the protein CASRPPPGQGAYEQYF.

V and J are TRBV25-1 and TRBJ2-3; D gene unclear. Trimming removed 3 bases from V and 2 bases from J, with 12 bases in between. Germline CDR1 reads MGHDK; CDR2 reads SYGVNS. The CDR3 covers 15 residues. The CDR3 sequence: CASSDRFSPTDTQYF. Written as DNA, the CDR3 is TGTGCCAGCAGTGATCGCTTCTCGCCCACAGATACGCAGTATTTT.

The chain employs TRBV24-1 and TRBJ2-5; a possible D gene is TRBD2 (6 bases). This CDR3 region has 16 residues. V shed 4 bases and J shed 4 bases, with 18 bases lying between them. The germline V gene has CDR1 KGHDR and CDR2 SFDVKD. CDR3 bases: TGTGCCACCAGTGAAACGACCGGGACTGATACAGAGACCCAGTACTTC. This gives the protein CATSETTGTDTETQYF.

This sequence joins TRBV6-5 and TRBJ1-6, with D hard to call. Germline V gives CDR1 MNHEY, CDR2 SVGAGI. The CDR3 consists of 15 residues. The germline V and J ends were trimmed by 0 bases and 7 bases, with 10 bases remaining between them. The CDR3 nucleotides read TGTGCCAGCAGTTACTCGAAGCCGCCCAATTCACCCCTCCACTTT. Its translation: CASSYSKPPNSPLHF.

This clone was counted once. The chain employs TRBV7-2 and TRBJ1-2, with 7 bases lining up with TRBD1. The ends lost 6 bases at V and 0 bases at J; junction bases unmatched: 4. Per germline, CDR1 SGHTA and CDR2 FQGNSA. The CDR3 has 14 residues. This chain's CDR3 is CASSPQGANYGYTF. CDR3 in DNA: TGTGCCAGCAGTCCCCAGGGGGCTAACTATGGCTACACCTTC.

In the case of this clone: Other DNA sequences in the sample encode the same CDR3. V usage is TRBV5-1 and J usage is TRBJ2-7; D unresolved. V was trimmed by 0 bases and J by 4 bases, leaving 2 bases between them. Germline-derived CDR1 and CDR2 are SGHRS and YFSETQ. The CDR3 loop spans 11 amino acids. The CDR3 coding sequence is TGCGCCAGCAGCTTGGATTACGAGCAGTACTTC. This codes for CASSLDYEQYF.

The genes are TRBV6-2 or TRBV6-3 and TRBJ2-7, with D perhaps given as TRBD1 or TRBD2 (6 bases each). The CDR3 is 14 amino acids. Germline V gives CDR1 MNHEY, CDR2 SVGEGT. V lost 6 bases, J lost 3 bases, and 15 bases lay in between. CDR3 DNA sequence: TGTGCCAGCAGCCAGTGGGGGGCCCGCTACGAGCAGTACTTC. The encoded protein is CASSQWGARYEQYF.

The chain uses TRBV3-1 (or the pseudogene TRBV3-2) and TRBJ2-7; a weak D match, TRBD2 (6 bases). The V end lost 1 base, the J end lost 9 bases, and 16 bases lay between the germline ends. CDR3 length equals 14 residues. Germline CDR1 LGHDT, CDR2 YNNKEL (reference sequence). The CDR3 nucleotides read TGTGCCAGCAGCCAAGGTTCGGGGGATTCTGGGCAGTACTTC. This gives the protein CASSQGSGDSGQYF.

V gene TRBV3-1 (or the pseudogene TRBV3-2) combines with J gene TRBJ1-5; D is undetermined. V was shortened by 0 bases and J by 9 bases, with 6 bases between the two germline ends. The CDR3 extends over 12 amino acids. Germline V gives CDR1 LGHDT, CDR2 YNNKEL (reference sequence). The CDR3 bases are TGTGCCAGCAGCCAAGAGCGAGGGCCCCAGCATTTT. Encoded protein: CASSQERGPQHF.

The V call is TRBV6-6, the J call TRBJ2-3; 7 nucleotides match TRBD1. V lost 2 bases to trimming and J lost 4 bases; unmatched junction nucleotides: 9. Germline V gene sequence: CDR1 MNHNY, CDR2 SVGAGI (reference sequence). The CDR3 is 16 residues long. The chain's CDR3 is CASSYPRQGYADTQYF. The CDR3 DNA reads TGTGCCAGCAGTTACCCACGACAGGGTTACGCAGATACGCAGTATTTT.

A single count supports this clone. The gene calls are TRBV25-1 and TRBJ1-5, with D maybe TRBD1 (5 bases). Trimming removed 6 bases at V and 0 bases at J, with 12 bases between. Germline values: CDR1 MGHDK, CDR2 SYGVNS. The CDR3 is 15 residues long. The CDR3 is CASSVGTGSNQPQHF. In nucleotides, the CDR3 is TGTGCCAGCAGCGTGGGGACGGGTAGCAATCAGCCCCAGCATTTT.

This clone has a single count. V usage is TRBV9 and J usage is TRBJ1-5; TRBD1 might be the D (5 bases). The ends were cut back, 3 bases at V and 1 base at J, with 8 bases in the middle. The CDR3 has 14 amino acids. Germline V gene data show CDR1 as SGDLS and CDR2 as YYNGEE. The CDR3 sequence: CASSEGWSNQPQHF. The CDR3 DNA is TGTGCCAGCAGCGAGGGGTGGAGCAATCAGCCCCAGCATTTT.